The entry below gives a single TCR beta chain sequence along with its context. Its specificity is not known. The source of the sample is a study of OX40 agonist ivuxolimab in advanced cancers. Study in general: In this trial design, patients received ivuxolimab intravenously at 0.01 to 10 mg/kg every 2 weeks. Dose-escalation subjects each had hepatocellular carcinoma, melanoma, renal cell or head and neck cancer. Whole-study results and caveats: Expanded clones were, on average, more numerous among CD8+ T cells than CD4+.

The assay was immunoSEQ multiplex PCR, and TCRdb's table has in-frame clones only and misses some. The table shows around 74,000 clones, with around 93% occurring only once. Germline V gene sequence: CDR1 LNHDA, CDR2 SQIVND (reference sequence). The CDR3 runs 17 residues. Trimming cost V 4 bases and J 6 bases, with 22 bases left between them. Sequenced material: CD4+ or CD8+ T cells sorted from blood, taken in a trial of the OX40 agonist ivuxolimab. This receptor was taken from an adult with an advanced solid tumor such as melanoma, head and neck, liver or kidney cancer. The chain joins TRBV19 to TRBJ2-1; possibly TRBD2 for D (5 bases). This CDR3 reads CASSTPGFRGSGNEQFF. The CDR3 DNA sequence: TGTGCCAGTAGTACACCCGGTTTTCGGGGATCAGGCAATGAGCAGTTCTTC.